These 20 T cell receptor beta chains share one sample of origin, sequenced in a study of blood T cell repertoires in COVID-19. The protocol was immunoSEQ multiplex PCR, while the TCRdb copy is restricted to in-frame clones and leaves out a portion. Of fewer than 200,000 clones in the sample, 83% were seen once. The sample taken for sequencing was PBMCs or T cells enriched from blood (not recorded which). The receptor set was obtained from a woman between 50 and 59 years old who had recovered from COVID-19.

The gene calls are TRBV5-4 and TRBJ2-3, with 9 bases that match TRBD2. Germline V CDR1 and CDR2: SGHNT, YYREEE (reference sequence). This CDR3 comprises 16 residues. The ends lost 0 bases at V and 2 bases at J; junction bases unmatched: 4. The CDR3 nucleotides are TGTGCCAGCAGCTTGGCGGGCGGGGGGGTCACAGATACGCAGTATTTT. Amino acids: CASSLAGGGVTDTQYF.

This clone has more than one count but fewer than ten. Other DNA sequences from this sample encode an identical CDR3 as well. V usage is TRBV5-1 and J usage is TRBJ2-2; 9 nucleotides line up with TRBD2. Germline values: CDR1 SGHRS, CDR2 YFSETQ. The junction had 0 bases not matched to a gene; V was cut back by 0 bases and J by 6 bases. There are 14 residues in the CDR3. CDR3 amino acids: CASSLGTSAGELFF. CDR3 nucleotides: TGCGCCAGCAGCTTGGGGACTAGCGCCGGGGAGCTGTTTTTT.

The chain has TRBV11-2 and TRBJ1-5; D may be TRBD1 (5 bases). CDR1 and CDR2 (germline): SGHAT, FQNNGV. V was trimmed by 0 bases and J by 7 bases, leaving 13 bases between them. The CDR3 runs to 15 residues. CDR3 coding DNA: TGTGCCAGCAGCTTAGATGGGGGGGGGTTCCAGCCCCAGCATTTT. Amino acids: CASSLDGGGFQPQHF.

The V and J genes are TRBV7-9 and TRBJ2-3; no firm D call. The CDR3 spans 13 residues. The germline gives CDR1 SEHNR, CDR2 FQNEAQ (reference sequence). The ends were cut back, 5 bases at V and 0 bases at J, with 6 bases in the middle. The CDR3 loop is CASSELSTDTQYF. CDR3 coding DNA: TGTGCCAGCAGCGAGCTTAGCACAGATACGCAGTATTTT. The full variable domain, rest sourced from reference TRBV7-9 and TRBJ2-3, is DTGVSQNPRHKITKRGQNVTFRCDPISEHNRLYWYRQTLGQGPEFLTYFQNEAQLEKSRLLSDRFSAERPKGSFSTLEIQRTEQGDSAMYLCASSELSTDTQYFGPGTRLTVL.

V and J are TRBV5-1 and TRBJ2-5; 8 nucleotides align to TRBD1. The CDR3 covers 15 residues. The germline gives CDR1 SGHRS, CDR2 YFSETQ. Trimming at V came to 7 bases and at J to 3 bases, leaving 11 bases not matched to a gene. This chain's CDR3 is CASQTHSTGEETQYF. CDR3 nucleotide sequence: TGCGCCAGCCAGACTCATTCGACAGGGGAAGAGACCCAGTACTTC. Full variable domain (remainder filled in from reference TRBV5-1 and TRBJ2-5): KAGVTQTPRYLIKTRGQQVTLSCSPISGHRSVSWYQQTPGQGLQFLFEYFSETQRNKGNFPGRFSGRQFSNSRSEMNVSTLELGDSALYLCASQTHSTGEETQYFGPGTRLLVL.

J is TRBJ1-2 and V is TRBV10-3; TRBD1 matches 9 bases. With 2 bases clipped from V and 10 bases from J, the junction kept 5 bases outside the gene matches. The CDR3 is made up of 13 amino acids. The V gene's germline CDR1 is ENHRY and CDR2 SYGVKD. In DNA form, the CDR3 reads TGTGCCATCAGTGAGCGGGGACAGGGCGTCTACACCTTC. This codes for CAISERGQGVYTF.

The chain uses TRBV29-1 and TRBJ1-2, with no clear D. CDR1 is SQVTM and CDR2 is ANQGSEA in the germline V gene. V lost 7 bases and J 7 bases, leaving 13 bases between the germline ends. The CDR3 totals 11 residues. As DNA, the CDR3 is TGCAGCGACGGCCAAGGGAGTGGCTACACCTTC. It is translated as CSDGQGSGYTF.

This chain links TRBV19 with TRBJ2-1; D is ambiguous. V lost 2 bases and J lost 3, with 11 bases in between. Germline loops: CDR1 LNHDA, CDR2 SQIVND (reference sequence). The CDR3 extends over 15 amino acids. CDR3 sequence (DNA): TGTGCCAGTAGTATAAAGTCGAGAGACTACAATGAGCAGTTCTTC. Protein product: CASSIKSRDYNEQFF.

J is TRBJ1-1 and V is TRBV11-2; D is ambiguous. The V and J ends lost 3 bases and 4 bases respectively, with 12 bases between them. The germline V gene encodes CDR1 SGHAT and CDR2 FQNNGV. This CDR3 region has 14 residues. The CDR3 nucleotides are TGTGCCAGCAGCTTGGGAGGATTGATCACTGAAGCTTTCTTT. Translating it yields CASSLGGLITEAFF. The full variable domain, completed using reference TRBV11-2 and TRBJ1-1, is EAGVAQSPRYKIIEKRQSVAFWCNPISGHATLYWYQQILGQGPKLLIQFQNNGVVDDSQLPKDRFSAERLKGVDSTLKIQPAKLEDSAVYLCASSLGGLITEAFFGQGTRLTVV.

This clone was seen once. CDR3 sequence (DNA): TGTGCCTGGAGCCCGCGGGGCGGGAGAGACACGAGCTCTGGGGCCAACGTCCTGACTTTC. Protein: CAWSPRGGRDTSSGANVLTF. The chain couples TRBV30 to TRBJ2-6; 7 positions match TRBD2. The V segment lost 3 bases and the J segment 0 bases; nucleotides outside the gene matches: 17. This CDR3 contains 20 residues. Looked up from germline, CDR1 is GTSNPN and CDR2 is SVGIG (reference sequence).

The chain carries TRBV7-2 and TRBJ1-6, with TRBD1 matching over 8 bases. This CDR3 is built from 17 residues. Germline values: CDR1 SGHTA, CDR2 FQGNSA. J gave up 7 bases and V 0 bases, and 8 bases lay outside the gene matches. The DNA of the CDR3 is TGTGCCAGCAGCTTAGCGCGTCAGGGGGCCACAAATTCACCCCTCCACTTT. It encodes CASSLARQGATNSPLHF.

This clone was seen once. This rearrangement joins TRBV11-2 to TRBJ2-1, with TRBD1 matching 7 bases. J lost 5 bases, V lost 6 bases, and 10 bases had no gene match. Germline V CDR1 and CDR2: SGHAT, FQNNGV. The CDR3 has 15 residues. CDR3 in amino acids: CASRRVGGRHNEQFF. The CDR3 bases are TGTGCCAGCAGACGTGTAGGGGGCCGTCACAATGAGCAGTTCTTC.

The J gene is TRBJ1-2, the V gene TRBV7-9; D is unresolved. The CDR3 consists of 13 residues. The V and J ends lost 3 bases and 5 bases respectively, with 10 bases between them. Germline CDR1 SEHNR, CDR2 FQNEAQ (reference sequence). In nucleotides, the CDR3 is TGTGCCAGCAGCTTTGCCGATAGATATGGCTACACCTTC. Translation gives CASSFADRYGYTF. Full variable domain (outside the CDR3, taken from reference TRBV7-9 and TRBJ1-2): DTGVSQNPRHKITKRGQNVTFRCDPISEHNRLYWYRQTLGQGPEFLTYFQNEAQLEKSRLLSDRFSAERPKGSFSTLEIQRTEQGDSAMYLCASSFADRYGYTFGSGTRLTVV.

The chain is built from TRBV9 and TRBJ1-2; 10 bases map to TRBD1. The junction had 11 bases not matched to a gene; V was cut back by 6 bases and J by 6 bases. The CDR3 is made up of 15 amino acids. Germline CDR1 reads SGDLS; CDR2 reads YYNGEE. CDR3 region: CASTTQTGQGHGYTF. The CDR3 DNA is TGTGCCAGCACCACCCAGACGGGACAGGGGCATGGCTACACCTTC. The full variable domain, in which reference TRBV9 and TRBJ1-2 provide the parts outside the CDR3, is DSGVTQTPKHLITATGQRVTLRCSPRSGDLSVYWYQQSLDQGLQFLIQYYNGEERAKGNILERFSAQQFPDLHSELNLSSLELGDSALYFCASTTQTGQGHGYTFGSGTRLTVV.

The genes are TRBV7-8 and TRBJ2-3; TRBD2 matches 9 bases. From germline, CDR1 is SGHVS and CDR2 FQNEAQ. The CDR3 is 17 amino acids. After removal of 5 bases from V and 2 bases from J, the junction contained 11 bases not matched to a gene. The CDR3 reads CASSLREGGGVTDTQYF. For the CDR3, the DNA is TGTGCCAGCAGCCTCAGGGAAGGCGGGGGGGTCACAGATACGCAGTATTTT.

The chain uses TRBV9 and TRBJ2-3; 8 nucleotides match TRBD2. Germline values: CDR1 SGDLS, CDR2 YYNGEE. J gave up 3 bases and V 5 bases, and 5 bases lay outside the gene matches. This CDR3 region has 14 residues. In DNA, the CDR3 is TGTGCCAGCAGTCTCGAGCGGGGGACAGATACGCAGTATTTT. Translating gives CASSLERGTDTQYF.

This chain uses TRBV28 with TRBJ1-5; D is possibly TRBD1 (5 bases). V lost 7 bases, J lost 7 bases, and 11 bases lay in between. CDR1 and CDR2 from the germline V gene are MDHEN and SYDVKM. The CDR3 length is 12 residues. CDR3 sequence: CASNSGGQPQHF. CDR3 in DNA: TGTGCCAGCAATTCGGGGGGACAGCCCCAGCATTTT.

The chain uses TRBV19 and TRBJ1-1; tentatively, D is TRBD1 (5 bases). The germline V gene has CDR1 LNHDA and CDR2 SQIVND (reference sequence). This CDR3 comprises 13 residues. Trimming shortened V by 3 bases and J by 5 bases, and 10 bases separated the two germline ends. The CDR3 DNA sequence: TGTGCCAGTAGTATCCTTGGACAAACTGAAGCTTTCTTT. Translating gives CASSILGQTEAFF.

V and J are TRBV19 and TRBJ2-5, with D possibly TRBD2 on 6 matching bases. This CDR3 has 14 amino acids. Between the trimmed V and J ends, which lost 7 bases and 4 bases, there was a span of 16 bases. CDR1 is LNHDA and CDR2 is SQIVND in the germline V gene (reference sequence). For the CDR3, the DNA is TGTGCCAGTACCCCCATGGCCGGGGGAGAGACCCAGTACTTC. Its translation is CASTPMAGGETQYF.

The V and J genes are TRBV11-3 and TRBJ2-3, with TRBD2 identical over 10 bases. Germline CDR1 is SGHNT and CDR2 is YENEEA. The CDR3 is 14 amino acids. V dropped 7 bases and J dropped 4; count of bases not matched to a gene: 5. This CDR3 reads CASKSGGAADTQYF. In nucleotides, the CDR3 is TGTGCCAGCAAAAGCGGGGGGGCCGCAGATACGCAGTATTTT.